These 3 T cell receptor beta chains were all obtained from the same sample, sequenced in a study of graft-versus-host responses after intestinal transplantation. Profiling relied on immunoSEQ multiplex PCR, and the TCRdb table lists in-frame clones only, not all of them. The table lists about 100,000 clones, about 91% of them singletons. No antigen is known for these receptors. This material consisted of unstimulated CD4+ T cells sorted from spleen or lymph node cells, taken before transplant. These TCRs come from a human donor who was the organ donor for an intestinal transplant.

V and J are TRBV9 and TRBJ2-2; maybe TRBD1 (6 bases). With 0 bases removed from V and 5 bases from J, the gap between germline ends came to 8 bases. The CDR3 consists of 14 residues. CDR1 is SGDLS and CDR2 is YYNGEE in the germline V gene. The CDR3 DNA reads TGTGCCAGCAGCGTAGAGGGGGTAACCGGGGAGCTGTTTTTT. Its translation is CASSVEGVTGELFF.

The gene calls are TRBV21-1 and TRBJ2-3; the D call of TRBD2 is as the table states it, not checked on the DNA. TRBV21-1 corresponds to a pseudogene. The CDR3 has 15 residues. In nucleotides, the CDR3 is TGTGCCAGCAGCAAAGCACTAGCGGGAGGGGATACGCAGTATTTT. It specifies CASSKALAGGDTQYF.

The chain uses TRBV4-1 and TRBJ2-5, with 12 bases that match TRBD2. Germline V gene data show CDR1 as MGHRA and CDR2 as YSYEKL. This CDR3 comprises 15 residues. J lost 5 bases, V lost 1 base, and 2 bases had no gene match. This CDR3 reads CASSQALAGGETQYF. Written as DNA, the CDR3 is TGCGCCAGCAGCCAAGCGCTAGCGGGGGGGGAGACCCAGTACTTC.